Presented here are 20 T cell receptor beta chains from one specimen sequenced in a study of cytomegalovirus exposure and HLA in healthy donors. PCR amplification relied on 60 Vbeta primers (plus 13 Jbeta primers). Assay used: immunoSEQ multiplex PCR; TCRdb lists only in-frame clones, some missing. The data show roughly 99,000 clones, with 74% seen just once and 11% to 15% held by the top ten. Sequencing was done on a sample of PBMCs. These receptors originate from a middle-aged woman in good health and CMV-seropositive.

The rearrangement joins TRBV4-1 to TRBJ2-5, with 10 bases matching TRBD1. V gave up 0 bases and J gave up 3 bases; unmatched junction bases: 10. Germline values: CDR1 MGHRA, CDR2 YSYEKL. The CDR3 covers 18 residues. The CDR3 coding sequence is TGCGCCAGCAGCCAAGATCTCCGACAGGGGGCTTTGGAAGAGACCCAGTACTTC. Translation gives CASSQDLRQGALEETQYF.

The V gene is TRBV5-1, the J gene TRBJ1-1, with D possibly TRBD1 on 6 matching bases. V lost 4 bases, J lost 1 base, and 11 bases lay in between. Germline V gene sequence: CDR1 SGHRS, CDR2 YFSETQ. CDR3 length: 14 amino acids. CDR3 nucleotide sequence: TGCGCCAGCAGCCAAGGACAGTCGAACACTGAAGCTTTCTTT. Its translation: CASSQGQSNTEAFF.

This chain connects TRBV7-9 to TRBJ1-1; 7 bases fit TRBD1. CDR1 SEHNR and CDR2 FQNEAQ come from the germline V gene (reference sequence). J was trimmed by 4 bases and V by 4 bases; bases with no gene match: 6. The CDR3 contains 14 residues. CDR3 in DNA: TGTGCCAGCAGCTCCCAGGACAGGAGCACTGAAGCTTTCTTT. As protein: CASSSQDRSTEAFF.

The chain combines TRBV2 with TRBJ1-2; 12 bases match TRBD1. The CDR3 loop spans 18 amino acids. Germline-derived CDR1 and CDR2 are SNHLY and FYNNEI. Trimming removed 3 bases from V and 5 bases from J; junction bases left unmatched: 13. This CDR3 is CASSEGRDRGRLGYGYTF. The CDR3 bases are TGTGCCAGCAGTGAGGGCCGGGACAGGGGGCGGCTTGGTTATGGCTACACCTTC.

CDR3 DNA: TGCGCCAGCAGTGAGAATGACAGCAACTATGGCTACACCTTC. Protein sequence: CASSENDSNYGYTF. The J gene is TRBJ1-2, the V gene TRBV10-1; TRBD1 might be the D (5 bases). CDR3 length: 14 residues. V was pared by 2 bases and J by 2 bases, with 9 bases between. In germline, CDR1 is WNHNN, CDR2 SYGVQD (reference sequence).

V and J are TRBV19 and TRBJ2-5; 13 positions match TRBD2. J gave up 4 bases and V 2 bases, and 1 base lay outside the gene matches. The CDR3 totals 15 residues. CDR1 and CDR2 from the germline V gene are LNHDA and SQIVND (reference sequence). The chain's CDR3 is CASSIRLAGGETQYF. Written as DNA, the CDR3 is TGTGCCAGTAGTATACGACTAGCGGGGGGAGAGACCCAGTACTTC.

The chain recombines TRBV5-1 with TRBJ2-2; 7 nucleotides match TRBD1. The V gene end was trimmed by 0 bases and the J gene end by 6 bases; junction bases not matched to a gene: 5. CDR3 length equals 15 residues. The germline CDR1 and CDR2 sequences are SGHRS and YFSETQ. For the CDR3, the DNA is TGCGCCAGCAGCTTGGAGGGACAGAGCCCCGGGGAGCTGTTTTTT. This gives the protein CASSLEGQSPGELFF.

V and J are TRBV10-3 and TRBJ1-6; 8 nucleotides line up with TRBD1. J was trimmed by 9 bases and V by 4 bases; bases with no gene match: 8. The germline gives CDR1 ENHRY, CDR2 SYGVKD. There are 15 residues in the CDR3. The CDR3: CAISGTGWFSSPLHF. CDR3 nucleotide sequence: TGTGCCATCAGTGGGACAGGGTGGTTTAGTTCACCCCTCCACTTT.

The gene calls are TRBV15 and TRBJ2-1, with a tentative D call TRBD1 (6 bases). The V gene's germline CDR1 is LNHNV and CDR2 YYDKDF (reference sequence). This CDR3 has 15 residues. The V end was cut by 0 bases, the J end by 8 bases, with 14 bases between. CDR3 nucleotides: TGTGCCACCAGCAGAGAGGCTTCCAGGGGCGATGAGCAGTTCTTC. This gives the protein CATSREASRGDEQFF.

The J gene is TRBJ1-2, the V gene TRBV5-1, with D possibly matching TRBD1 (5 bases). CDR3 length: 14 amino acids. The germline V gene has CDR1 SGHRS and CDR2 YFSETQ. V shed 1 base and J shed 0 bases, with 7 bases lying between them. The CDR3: CASSLRQTNYGYTF. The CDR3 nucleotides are TGCGCCAGCAGCTTGAGACAGACTAACTATGGCTACACCTTC. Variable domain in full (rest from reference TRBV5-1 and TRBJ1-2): KAGVTQTPRYLIKTRGQQVTLSCSPISGHRSVSWYQQTPGQGLQFLFEYFSETQRNKGNFPGRFSGRQFSNSRSEMNVSTLELGDSALYLCASSLRQTNYGYTFGSGTRLTVV.

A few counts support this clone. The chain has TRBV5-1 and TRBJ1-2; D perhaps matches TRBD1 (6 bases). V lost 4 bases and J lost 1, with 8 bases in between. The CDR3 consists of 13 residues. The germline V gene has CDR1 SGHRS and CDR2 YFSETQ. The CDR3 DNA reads TGCGCCAGCAGCCCGGGACATAACTATGGCTACACCTTC. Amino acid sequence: CASSPGHNYGYTF.

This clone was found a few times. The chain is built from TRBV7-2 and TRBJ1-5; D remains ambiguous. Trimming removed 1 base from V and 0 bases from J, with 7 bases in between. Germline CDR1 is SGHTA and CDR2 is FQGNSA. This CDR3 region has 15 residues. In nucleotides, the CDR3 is TGTGCCAGCAGCTTAGGCGGTATTAGCAATCAGCCCCAGCATTTT. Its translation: CASSLGGISNQPQHF.

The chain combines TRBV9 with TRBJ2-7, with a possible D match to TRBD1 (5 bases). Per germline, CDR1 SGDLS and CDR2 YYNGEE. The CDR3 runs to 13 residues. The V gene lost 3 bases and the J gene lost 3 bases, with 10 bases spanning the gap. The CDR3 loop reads CASSDQTGYEQYF. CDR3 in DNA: TGTGCCAGCAGCGACCAAACAGGCTACGAGCAGTACTTC.

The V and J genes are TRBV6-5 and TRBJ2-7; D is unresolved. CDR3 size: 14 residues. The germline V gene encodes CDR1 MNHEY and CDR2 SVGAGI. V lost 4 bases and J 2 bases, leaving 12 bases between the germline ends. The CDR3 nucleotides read TGTGCCAGCAGTTCAACATCCAAGACCTACGAGCAGTACTTC. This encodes CASSSTSKTYEQYF.

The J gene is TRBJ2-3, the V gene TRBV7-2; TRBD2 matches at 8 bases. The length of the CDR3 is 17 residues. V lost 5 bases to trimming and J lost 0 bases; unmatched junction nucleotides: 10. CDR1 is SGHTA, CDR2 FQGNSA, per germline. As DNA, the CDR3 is TGTGCCAGCAGCCCCCCGAAAGCGGGGGCTAGCACAGATACGCAGTATTTT. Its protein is CASSPPKAGASTDTQYF.

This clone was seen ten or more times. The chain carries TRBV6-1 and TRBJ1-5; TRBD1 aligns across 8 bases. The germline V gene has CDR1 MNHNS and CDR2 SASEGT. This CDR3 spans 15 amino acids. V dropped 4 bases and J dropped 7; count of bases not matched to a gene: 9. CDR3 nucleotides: TGTGCCAGCAGTGCGGGACAGGACGGCGGACAGCCCCAGCATTTT. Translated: CASSAGQDGGQPQHF.

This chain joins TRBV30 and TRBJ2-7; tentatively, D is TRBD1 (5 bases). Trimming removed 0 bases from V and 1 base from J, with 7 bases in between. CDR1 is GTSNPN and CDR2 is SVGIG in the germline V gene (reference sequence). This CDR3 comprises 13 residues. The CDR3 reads CAWSVGRSYEQYF. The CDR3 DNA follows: TGTGCCTGGAGTGTGGGGCGGTCCTACGAGCAGTACTTC.

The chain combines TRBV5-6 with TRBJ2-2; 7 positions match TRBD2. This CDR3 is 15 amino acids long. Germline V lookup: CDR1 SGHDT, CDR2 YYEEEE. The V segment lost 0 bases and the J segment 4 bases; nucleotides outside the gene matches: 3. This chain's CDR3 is CASSLGLAATGELFF. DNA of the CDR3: TGTGCCAGCAGCTTGGGGCTAGCGGCCACCGGGGAGCTGTTTTTT.

The CDR3 sequence is CASSFGRGSTEAFF. CDR3 sequence (DNA): TGTGCCAGCAGTTTCGGCAGGGGATCAACTGAAGCTTTCTTT. The chain combines TRBV27 with TRBJ1-1; perhaps TRBD1 as D (6 bases). There are 14 residues in the CDR3. V lost 3 bases, J lost 5 bases, and 13 bases lay in between. Per germline, CDR1 MNHEY and CDR2 SMNVEV (reference sequence).

The chain's CDR3 is CASSDGLDYEQYF. The CDR3 DNA follows: TGTGCCAGCAGTGACGGTCTAGACTACGAGCAGTACTTC. The chain recombines TRBV2 with TRBJ2-7; D not certain. V dropped 3 bases and J dropped 3 bases, with 9 bases sitting between them. CDR1 SNHLY and CDR2 FYNNEI come from the germline V gene. The CDR3 has 13 residues.